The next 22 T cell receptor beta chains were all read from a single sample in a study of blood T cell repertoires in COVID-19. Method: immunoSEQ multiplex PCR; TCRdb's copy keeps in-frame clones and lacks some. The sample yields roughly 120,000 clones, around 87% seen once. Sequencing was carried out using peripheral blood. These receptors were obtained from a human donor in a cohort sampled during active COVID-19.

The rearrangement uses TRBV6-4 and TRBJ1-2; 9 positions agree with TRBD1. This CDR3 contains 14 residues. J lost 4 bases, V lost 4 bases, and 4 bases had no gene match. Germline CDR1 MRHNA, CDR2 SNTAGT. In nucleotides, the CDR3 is TGTGCCAGCAGTGCGGGACAGGGAGGCTATGGCTACACCTTC. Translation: CASSAGQGGYGYTF.

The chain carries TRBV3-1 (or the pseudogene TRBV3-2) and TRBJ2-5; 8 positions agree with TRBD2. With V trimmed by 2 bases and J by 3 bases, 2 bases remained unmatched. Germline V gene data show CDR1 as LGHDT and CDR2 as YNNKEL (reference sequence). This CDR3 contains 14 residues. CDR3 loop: CASSQTGGKETQYF. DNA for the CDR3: TGTGCCAGCAGCCAAACGGGGGGGAAAGAGACCCAGTACTTC.

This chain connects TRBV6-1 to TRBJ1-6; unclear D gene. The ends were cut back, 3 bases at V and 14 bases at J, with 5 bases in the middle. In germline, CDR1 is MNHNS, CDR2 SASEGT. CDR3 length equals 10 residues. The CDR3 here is CASSELALHF. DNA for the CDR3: TGTGCCAGCAGTGAGCTAGCCCTCCACTTT.

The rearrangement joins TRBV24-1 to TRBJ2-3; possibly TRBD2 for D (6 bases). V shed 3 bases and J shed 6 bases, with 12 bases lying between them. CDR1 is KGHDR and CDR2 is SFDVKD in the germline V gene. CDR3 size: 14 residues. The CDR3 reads CATSDDRAGDTQYF. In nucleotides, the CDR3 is TGTGCCACCAGTGATGACCGGGCGGGGGATACGCAGTATTTT.

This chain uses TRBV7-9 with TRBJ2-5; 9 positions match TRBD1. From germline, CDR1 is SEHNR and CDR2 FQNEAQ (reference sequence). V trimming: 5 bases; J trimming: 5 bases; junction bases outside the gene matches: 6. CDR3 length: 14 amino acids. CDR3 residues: CASSEQGAGETQYF. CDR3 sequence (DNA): TGTGCCAGCAGCGAACAGGGGGCGGGGGAGACCCAGTACTTC.

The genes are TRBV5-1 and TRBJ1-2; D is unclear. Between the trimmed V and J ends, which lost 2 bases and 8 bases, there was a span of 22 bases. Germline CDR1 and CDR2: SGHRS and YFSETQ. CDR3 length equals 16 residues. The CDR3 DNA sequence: TGCGCCAGCAGCTTCTCTTGGACGGGTAGCGCGAAAGGCTACACCTTC. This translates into CASSFSWTGSAKGYTF.

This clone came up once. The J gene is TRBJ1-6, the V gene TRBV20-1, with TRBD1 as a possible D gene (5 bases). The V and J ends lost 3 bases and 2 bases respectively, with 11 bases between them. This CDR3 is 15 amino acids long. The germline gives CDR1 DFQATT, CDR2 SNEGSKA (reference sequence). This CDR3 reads CSASAGLAYNSPLHF. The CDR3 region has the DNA TGCAGTGCTAGTGCAGGGTTGGCCTATAATTCACCCCTCCACTTT.

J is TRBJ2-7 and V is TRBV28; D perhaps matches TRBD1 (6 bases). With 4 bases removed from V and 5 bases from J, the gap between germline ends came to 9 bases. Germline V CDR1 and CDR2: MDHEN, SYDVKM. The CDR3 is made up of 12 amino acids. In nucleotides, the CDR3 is TGTGCCAGCAGTTCGACAGGAGACGAGCAGTACTTC. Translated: CASSSTGDEQYF.

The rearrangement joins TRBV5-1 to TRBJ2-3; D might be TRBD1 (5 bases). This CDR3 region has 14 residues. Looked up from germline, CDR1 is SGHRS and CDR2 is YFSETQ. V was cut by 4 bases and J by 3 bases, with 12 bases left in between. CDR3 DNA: TGCGCCAGCAGCCTAGACAGAGAAACAGATACGCAGTATTTT. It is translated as CASSLDRETDTQYF.

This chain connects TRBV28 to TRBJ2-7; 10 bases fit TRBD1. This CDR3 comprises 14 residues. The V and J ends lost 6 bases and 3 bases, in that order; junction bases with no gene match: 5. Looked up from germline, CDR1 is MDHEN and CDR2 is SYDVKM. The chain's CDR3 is CASSPGQGNYEQYF. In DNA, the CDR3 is TGTGCCAGCAGCCCGGGACAGGGGAACTACGAGCAGTACTTC.

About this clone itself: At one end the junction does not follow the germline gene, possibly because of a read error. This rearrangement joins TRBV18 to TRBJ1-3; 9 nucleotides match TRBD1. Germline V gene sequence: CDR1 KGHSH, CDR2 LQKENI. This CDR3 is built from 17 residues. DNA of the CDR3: TGTGCCAGCTCGCCACTCCGGGACAGGGTAGCTGGAAACACCATATATTTT. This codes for CASSPLRDRVAGNTIYF.

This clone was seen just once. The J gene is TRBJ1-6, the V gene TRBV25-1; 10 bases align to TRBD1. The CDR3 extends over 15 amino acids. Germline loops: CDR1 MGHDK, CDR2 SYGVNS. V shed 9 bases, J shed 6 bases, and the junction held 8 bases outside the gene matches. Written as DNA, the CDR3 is TGTGCCAGTCAATCCAGGGACAGGGGTAATTCACCCCTCCACTTT. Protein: CASQSRDRGNSPLHF.

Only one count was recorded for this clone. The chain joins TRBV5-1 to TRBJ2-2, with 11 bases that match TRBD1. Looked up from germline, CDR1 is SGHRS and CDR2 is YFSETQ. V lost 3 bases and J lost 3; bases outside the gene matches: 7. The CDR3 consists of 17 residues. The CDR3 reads CASSSKDRGLDTGELFF. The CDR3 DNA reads TGCGCCAGCAGCTCAAAGGACAGGGGGCTTGACACCGGGGAGCTGTTTTTT.

CDR3 sequence reads: CVGQGARTEAFF. The DNA of the CDR3 is TGTGTCGGACAGGGGGCGCGAACTGAAGCTTTCTTT. V and J are TRBV7-9 and TRBJ1-1; 11 bases fit TRBD1. Per the germline V gene, CDR1 is SEHNR and CDR2 is FQNEAQ (reference sequence). This CDR3 region has 12 residues.

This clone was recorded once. This CDR3 is CASSYSGAGPYEQYF. DNA of the CDR3: TGTGCCAGCAGCTACTCCGGGGCGGGGCCTTACGAGCAGTACTTC. The chain links TRBV3-1 (or the pseudogene TRBV3-2) to TRBJ2-7; D may be TRBD2 (6 bases). The ends were cut back, 5 bases at V and 4 bases at J, with 18 bases in the middle. Germline loops: CDR1 LGHDT, CDR2 YNNKEL (reference sequence). This CDR3 comprises 15 residues.

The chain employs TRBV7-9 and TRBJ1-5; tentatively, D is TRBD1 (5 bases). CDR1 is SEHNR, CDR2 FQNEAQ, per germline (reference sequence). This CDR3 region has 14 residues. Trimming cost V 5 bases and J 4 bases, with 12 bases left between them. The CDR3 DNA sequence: TGTGCCAGCAGCCCGGGACTGCTAAATCAGCCCCAGCATTTT. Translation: CASSPGLLNQPQHF.

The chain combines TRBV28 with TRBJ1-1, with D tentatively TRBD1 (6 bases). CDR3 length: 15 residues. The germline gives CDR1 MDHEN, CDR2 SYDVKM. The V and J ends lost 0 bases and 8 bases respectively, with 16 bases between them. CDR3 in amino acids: CASSLWQDRRTEAFF. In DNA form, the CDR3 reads TGTGCCAGCAGTTTATGGCAGGACAGAAGGACCGAAGCTTTCTTT. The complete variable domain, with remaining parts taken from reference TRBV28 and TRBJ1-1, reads DVKVTQSSRYLVKRTGEKVFLECVQDMDHENMFWYRQDPGLGLRLIYFSYDVKMKEKGDIPEGYSVSREKKERFSLILESASTNQTSMYLCASSLWQDRRTEAFFGQGTRLTVV.

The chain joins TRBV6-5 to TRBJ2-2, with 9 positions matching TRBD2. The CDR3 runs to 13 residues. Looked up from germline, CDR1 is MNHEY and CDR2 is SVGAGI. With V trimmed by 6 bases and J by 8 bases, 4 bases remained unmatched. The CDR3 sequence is CASRPSGRGELFF. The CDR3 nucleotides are TGTGCCAGCAGACCGAGCGGGAGGGGGGAGCTGTTTTTT.

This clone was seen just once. CDR3 loop: CATSEAGRDSNQPQHF. The CDR3 region has the DNA TGTGCCACCAGTGAGGCAGGGAGGGATAGCAATCAGCCCCAGCATTTT. V usage is TRBV24-1 and J usage is TRBJ1-5; maybe TRBD1 (5 bases). Germline CDR1 and CDR2: KGHDR and SFDVKD. CDR3 size: 16 residues. Trimming left V 4 bases short and J 0 bases short, with 12 bases between.

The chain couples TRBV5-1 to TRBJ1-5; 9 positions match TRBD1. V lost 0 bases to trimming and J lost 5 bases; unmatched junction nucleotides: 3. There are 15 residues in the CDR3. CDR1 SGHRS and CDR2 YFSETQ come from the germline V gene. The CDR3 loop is CASSLEGQGHQPQHF. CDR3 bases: TGCGCCAGCAGCTTGGAGGGACAGGGCCATCAGCCCCAGCATTTT. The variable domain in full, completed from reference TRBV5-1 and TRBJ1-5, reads KAGVTQTPRYLIKTRGQQVTLSCSPISGHRSVSWYQQTPGQGLQFLFEYFSETQRNKGNFPGRFSGRQFSNSRSEMNVSTLELGDSALYLCASSLEGQGHQPQHFGDGTRLSIL.

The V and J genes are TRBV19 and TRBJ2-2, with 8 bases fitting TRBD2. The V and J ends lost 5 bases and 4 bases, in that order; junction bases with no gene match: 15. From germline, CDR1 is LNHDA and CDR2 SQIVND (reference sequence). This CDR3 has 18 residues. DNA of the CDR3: TGTGCCAGTAGTCCAACCCCCGCGGGGACTAGTGGCACCGGGGAGCTGTTTTTT. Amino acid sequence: CASSPTPAGTSGTGELFF.

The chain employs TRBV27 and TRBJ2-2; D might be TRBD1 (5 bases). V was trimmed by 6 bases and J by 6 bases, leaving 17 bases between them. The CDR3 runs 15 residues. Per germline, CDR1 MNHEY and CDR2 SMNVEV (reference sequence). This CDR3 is CASRPYKEGAGELFF. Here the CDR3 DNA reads TGTGCCAGCAGGCCATACAAGGAAGGGGCCGGGGAGCTGTTTTTT.